The sequence of this T cell receptor beta chain was determined in a study of cytomegalovirus exposure and HLA in healthy donors. Study conclusions and caveats: About 87% or about 30% of the time was how often most TCR beta V segments were productive, according to an earlier analysis.

In the case of this clone: What it binds is unknown.

Germline loops: CDR1 SGHRS, CDR2 YFSETQ. Trimming stripped 0 bases from V and 9 bases from J, with 15 bases between. This CDR3 has 14 amino acids. Primers: 60 Vbeta forward and 13 Jbeta reverse. Here immunoSEQ multiplex PCR was the method, and the copy in TCRdb shows in-frame clones only, minus some. The table shows some 48,000 clones, with over 70% occurring only once. Although they were nominally healthy when sampled, donors likely had unrecorded immune exposures. The specimen sequenced was PBMCs. The V call is TRBV5-1, the J call TRBJ2-5; D might be TRBD2 (5 bases). The sequence derives from a man aged 25 to 45 in good health and CMV-seropositive. The chain's CDR3 is CASSLDITTEAQYF. CDR3 nucleotides: TGCGCCAGCAGCTTGGATATCACGACGGAGGCCCAGTACTTC.